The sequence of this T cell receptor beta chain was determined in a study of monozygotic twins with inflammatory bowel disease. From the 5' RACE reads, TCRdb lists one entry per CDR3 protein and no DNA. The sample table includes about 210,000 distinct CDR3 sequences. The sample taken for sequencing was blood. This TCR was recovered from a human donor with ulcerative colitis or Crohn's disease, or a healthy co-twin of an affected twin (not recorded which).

This chain's CDR3 is CSANLRGQGSSYNEQFF. The V gene is TRBV20-1, the J gene TRBJ2-1; TCRdb reports TRBD1, a call that lacks DNA to check it against. The CDR3 spans 17 residues. The germline gives CDR1 DFQATT, CDR2 SNEGSKA (reference sequence).